This T cell receptor beta chain was captured in a study of CD8 T cells in ankylosing spondylitis. Study-level findings and limits: About 8 highly homologous variants made up a TCR beta motif, and this motif appeared characteristic of ankylosing spondylitis blood. Enrichment of disease-linked clones was reportedly significant in matched ankylosing spondylitis synovial fluid.

This clonotype has a count of ten or more. Antigen unknown. From germline, CDR1 is SSHAT and CDR2 FNYEAQ (reference sequence). V dropped 1 base and J dropped 4 bases, with 4 bases sitting between them. This CDR3 is 13 amino acids long. One entry per CDR3 protein, called by TCRdb with MiXCR from the 5' RACE reads. Here the sample spans 250,000 to 300,000 distinct CDR3 sequences, 20% being singletons. The TCR sequence derives from a male donor with ankylosing spondylitis or in good health (not recorded which). Sequenced sample: blood, either unsorted or a sorted T cell fraction (not recorded which). The V and J genes are TRBV7-7 and TRBJ2-2; D gene uncertain. CDR3 in DNA: TGTGCCAGCAGCTTAGGCCGCACCGGGGAGCTGTTTTTT. Its translation is CASSLGRTGELFF.